The rows below give T cell receptor beta chains drawn from one sample of a study of T cells in Graves' hyperthyroidism and ophthalmopathy. Using its own MiXCR run on the multiplex PCR reads, TCRdb lists one record per CDR3 protein. The sample lists some 420,000 distinct CDR3 sequences; approximately 14% were seen once. Specimen: blood. These receptors were taken from a young woman with Graves' hyperthyroidism. The CDR3 runs from the conserved cysteine through the conserved F or W. Each record gives: J gene, D gene, clone size, V gene, CDR3 protein, CDR3 DNA. D genes are given only for firm matches. The size field is filled for only some rows; it gives once, few, many or a size class.

>TRBJ2-2|.|many|TRBV5-1
CASSFDPENTGELFF
TGCGCCAGCAGCTTTGATCCGGAGAACACCGGGGAGCTGTTTTTT
>TRBJ2-6|.|.|TRBV20-1
CSAKSTGANVLTF
TGCAGTGCTAAAAGTACTGGGGCCAACGTCCTGACTTTC
>TRBJ2-5|TRBD2|many|TRBV7-2
CASSLRLAGGVTQYF
TGTGCCAGCAGCTTAAGACTAGCGGGAGGGGTGACCCAGTACTTC
>TRBJ1-2|.|many|TRBV30
CAWSSPAGYGYTF
TGTGCCTGGAGTTCCCCTGCGGGCTATGGCTACACCTTC
>TRBJ2-5|.|few|TRBV15
CATSISPGQGYQETQYF
TGTGCCACCAGCATCTCCCCGGGACAAGGGTACCAAGAGACCCAGTACTTC
>TRBJ1-2|.|many|TRBV28
CASSTGSGGYTF
TGTGCCAGCAGCACAGGGTCAGGAGGCTACACCTTC
>TRBJ2-7|TRBD1|.|TRBV10-3
CAISESAGGIYEQYF
TGTGCCATCAGTGAGTCGGCAGGGGGTATCTACGAGCAGTACTTC
>TRBJ2-1|.|many|TRBV2
CASRQGIGEQFF
TGTGCCAGCAGGCAGGGCATCGGTGAGCAGTTCTTC
>TRBJ2-2|.|few|TRBV7-3
CASRAATNTGELFF
TGTGCCAGCAGAGCAGCAACGAACACCGGGGAGCTGTTTTTT
>TRBJ2-2|.|many|TRBV28
CASRPGQVDTGELFF
TGTGCCAGCAGGCCAGGGCAGGTCGACACCGGGGAGCTGTTTTTT
>TRBJ1-2|TRBD1|few|TRBV6-1
CASSRGDSYGYTF
TGTGCCAGCAGCCGTGGGGACAGCTATGGCTACACCTTC
>TRBJ2-7|.|many|TRBV4-2
CASSQTGDFEQYF
TGTGCCAGCAGCCAGACGGGAGACTTCGAGCAGTACTTC
>TRBJ2-1|.|.|TRBV7-9
CASAKFEQFF
TGTGCCAGCGCGAAGTTCGAGCAGTTCTTC
>TRBJ2-3|.|few|TRBV7-9
CASSLASGSADTQYF
TGTGCCAGCAGCTTAGCCTCAGGAAGCGCAGATACGCAGTATTTT
>TRBJ1-5|.|few|TRBV24-1
CATSDPRSNNQPQHF
TGTGCCACCAGTGATCCTCGGTCAAACAATCAGCCCCAGCATTTT
>TRBJ1-1|.|.|TRBV29-1
CSVDAGRTEAFF
TGCAGCGTTGACGCAGGGCGGACTGAAGCTTTCTTT
>TRBJ1-2|TRBD1|.|TRBV5-1
CASSLETGYSYTF
TGCGCCAGCAGCTTGGAGACAGGGTATAGTTACACCTTC
>TRBJ2-7|TRBD2|many|TRBV27
CASSFLTAGLAGGSGPEQYF
TGTGCCAGCAGTTTTTTAACAGCTGGACTAGCGGGAGGTTCGGGTCCCGAGCAGTACTTC
>TRBJ1-3|TRBD1|few|TRBV6-9
CASNRDSSGNTIYF
TGTGCCAGCAATAGGGACAGCTCTGGAAACACCATATATTTT
>TRBJ1-5|TRBD1|many|TRBV28
CASSQDLGTGGNQPQHF
TGTGCCAGCAGCCAGGACCTAGGGACAGGCGGCAATCAGCCCCAGCATTTT
>TRBJ2-7|.|few|TRBV4-1
CASSQESSRGSYEQYF
TGCGCCAGCAGCCAAGAAAGTTCAAGGGGCTCCTACGAGCAGTACTTC
>TRBJ2-1|.|many|TRBV11-2
CASSPRTMSSYNEQFF
TGTGCCAGCAGCCCGAGGACTATGAGCTCCTACAATGAGCAGTTCTTC
>TRBJ1-1|.|.|TRBV7-3
CASSSTSGYTEAFF
TGTGCCAGCAGCTCTACTTCAGGGTACACTGAAGCTTTCTTT
>TRBJ2-2|.|.|TRBV3-1
CASSHPSDPLNTGELFF
TGTGCCAGCAGCCATCCTAGCGACCCTCTAAACACCGGGGAGCTGTTTTTT
>TRBJ1-6|.|few|TRBV3-1
CASSQGTERNSPLHF
TGTGCCAGCAGCCAAGGGACAGAAAGAAATTCACCCCTCCACTTT
>TRBJ1-1|.|many|TRBV3-1
CASSQAPMNTEAFF
TGTGCCAGCAGCCAAGCCCCTATGAACACTGAAGCTTTCTTT
>TRBJ2-7|TRBD1|few|TRBV7-2
CASSTRTGSYEQYF
TGTGCCAGCAGCACTCGGACAGGTTCTTACGAGCAGTACTTC
>TRBJ2-1|TRBD2|few|TRBV12-3/TRBV12-4
CASSTLATYGGGVYNEQFF
TGTGCCAGCAGCACCCTGGCTACCTATGGCGGGGGGGTTTACAATGAGCAGTTCTTC
>TRBJ1-1|TRBD1|many|TRBV12-3/TRBV12-4
CASSLQGKGTEAFF
TGTGCCAGCAGCTTACAGGGGAAGGGAACTGAAGCTTTCTTT
>TRBJ1-1|TRBD1|many|TRBV3-1
CASSQDALTGRTEAFF
TGTGCCAGCAGCCAAGATGCCCTGACAGGGAGGACTGAAGCTTTCTTT
>TRBJ2-2|.|.|TRBV5-1
CASSLSGVQTGELFF
TGCGCCAGCAGCCTGTCAGGGGTGCAAACCGGGGAGCTGTTTTTT
>TRBJ2-5|TRBD2|.|TRBV2
CASSFLGGTMQETQYF
TGTGCCAGCAGCTTTTTGGGGGGGACGATGCAAGAGACCCAGTACTTC
>TRBJ2-5|.|many|TRBV6-1
CASSERPTGAYAAEYETQYF
TGTGCCAGCAGTGAAAGGCCAACGGGGGCCTACGCTGCGGAGTACGAGACCCAGTACTTC
>TRBJ1-2|.|many|TRBV2
CASTGQSARTGYTF
TGTGCCAGCACAGGACAGTCCGCACGAACTGGCTACACCTTC
>TRBJ1-4|.|few|TRBV20-1
CSARTLTTNEKLFF
TGCAGTGCCCGGACCCTGACCACTAATGAAAAACTGTTTTTT
>TRBJ2-1|.|many|TRBV29-1
CSVNEQFF
TGCAGCGTTAATGAGCAGTTCTTC
>TRBJ2-3|.|many|TRBV7-2
CASSLILLGTDTQYF
TGTGCCAGCAGCTTAATCCTTCTCGGAACAGATACGCAGTATTTT
>TRBJ2-1|TRBD2|few|TRBV5-6
CASSLGLREGYNEQFF
TGTGCCAGCAGCTTGGGTTTGCGGGAGGGGTATAATGAGCAGTTCTTC
>TRBJ1-2|.|many|TRBV29-1
CSVVGGPAGYTF
TGCAGCGTTGTCGGCGGCCCTGCGGGCTACACCTTC